The T cell receptor (beta chain) under discussion was sequenced for a study of beta chain features in type 1 diabetes. Sorting with CD45RO/CCR7/CD25/CD127/CD95/CD27 yielded naive, central memory, regulatory and stem-like memory CD4+ cells. Purity above 98% was achieved in all sorted populations. CDR1 and CDR2 from the germline V gene are MNHNS and SASEGT. This CDR3 is 12 amino acids long. Trimming took 11 bases from V and 4 from J, leaving 14 bases between them. What was sequenced were expressed TCRB transcripts, since all of the isolated RNA had been reverse transcribed. The protocol was immunoSEQ multiplex PCR, while the TCRdb copy is restricted to in-frame clones and leaves out a portion. The sample has roughly 120,000 clones; 30% to 40% are singletons. This clone was seen a single time. No antigen is known for it. Overall study findings and caveats: In all four CD4+ subsets, TCRB CDR3 length was significantly, moderately reduced in type 1 diabetes. VDJ junctions from patients with type 1 diabetes contained fewer insertions and more deletions.

This sequence joins TRBV6-1 and TRBJ1-2; the D is unclear. What was sequenced was stem cell memory CD4+ T cells from blood. The TCR originated in a woman aged 18 to 35 in good health. CDR3 region: CAADLSGYGYTF. The CDR3 coding sequence is TGTGCCGCGGACTTATCGGGCTATGGCTACACCTTC.